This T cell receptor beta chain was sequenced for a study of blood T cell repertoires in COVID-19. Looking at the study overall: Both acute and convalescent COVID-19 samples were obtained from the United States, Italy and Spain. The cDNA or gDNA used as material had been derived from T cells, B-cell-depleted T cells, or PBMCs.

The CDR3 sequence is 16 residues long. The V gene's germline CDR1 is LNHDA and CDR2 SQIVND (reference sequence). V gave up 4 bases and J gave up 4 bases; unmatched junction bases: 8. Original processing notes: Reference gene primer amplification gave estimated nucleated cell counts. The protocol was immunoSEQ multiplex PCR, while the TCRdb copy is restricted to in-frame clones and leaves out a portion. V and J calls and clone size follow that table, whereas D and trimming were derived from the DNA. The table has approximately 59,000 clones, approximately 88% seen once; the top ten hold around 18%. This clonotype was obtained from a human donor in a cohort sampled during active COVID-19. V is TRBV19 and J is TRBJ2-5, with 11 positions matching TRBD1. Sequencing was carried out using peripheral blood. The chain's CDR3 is CASSTSDRGLRETQYF. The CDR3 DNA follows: TGTGCCAGTAGTACCTCGGACAGGGGGCTCAGAGAGACCCAGTACTTC.